This paragraph reports one TCR beta chain. This sample was taken from a study of cytomegalovirus exposure and HLA in healthy donors. Profiled with immunoSEQ multiplex PCR; TCRdb holds only in-frame clones, not every one. Of about 92,000 clones listed, approximately 93% are singletons. The CDR3 sequence is 16 residues long. V was pared by 5 bases and J by 5 bases, with 13 bases of the junction left unmatched. The germline CDR1 and CDR2 sequences are SGHKS and YYEKEE (reference sequence). The material sequenced was PBMCs. This chain connects TRBV5-5 to TRBJ2-1, with 7 bases identical to TRBD1. The sequence derives from a woman aged 25 to 39 in good health and CMV-seropositive. CDR3 region: CASRTLDRYTNNEQFF. The CDR3 bases are TGTGCCAGCAGGACCCTGGACAGGTACACAAACAATGAGCAGTTCTTC.